The TCR beta chain under discussion was sequenced for a study of blood T cell repertoires in COVID-19 (dated by TCRdb to 2019 to 2021). About the study as a whole: The collaborator samples originated in the United States, Italy and Spain and spanned the acute and convalescent phases of COVID-19. The samples were drawn from the first 160 participants of the ongoing ImmuneRACE study and from 1,200 or so subjects provided by 6 global collaborators. The sample metadata nearly always contained a de-identified subject ID, COVID-19 status, age in years and sex. Subjects who had been exposed to COVID-19, were actively infected with it, or had recovered from it provided the deeply sampled blood TCRbeta repertoires that made up the dataset. The prospective study material was composed of cDNA or gDNA derived from T cells, B-cell-depleted T cells, or PBMCs. The repertoires were released in a freely available public database meant as a resource for research on the immune response to SARS-CoV-2. HLA class I and class II types, where available, came from metadata supplied by the sample provider rather than from assay-based typing. The paper's findings and limits, for the study overall: The quantity of clinical and demographic metadata differed by source and by participant and was supplied without curation.

The immunoSEQ Assay, a bias-controlled multiplex PCR, was used to amplify TCRbeta CDR3 regions from genomic DNA. Regarding the original processing steps: Nucleated cell counts per sample were estimated from amplification of reference gene primers within the assay. To quantify the absolute abundance of each unique TCRbeta CDR3 rearrangement, sequence reads were collapsed and filtered. For each sample, productive Simpson clonality was calculated as the square root of Simpson's diversity index across productive rearrangements. TCRdb retrieved this table from immuneACCESS and kept in-frame rearrangements only. Not all clones are present; in checked studies, unresolved V genes account for under half, and no reason is known for the remainder. V and J calls and clone size come straight from that table; D and trimming were deduced from the DNA. Counted in this sample were fewer than 250,000 clones; around 85% of them appeared once. The ten largest clonotypes hold around 12% of the sample.

The table lists this clone with a count of one. Its cognate antigen has yet to be identified. Nothing much larger sits one base from this clone, and base qualities are not available. This specimen includes other DNA sequences encoding the same CDR3. The collaborating institutions used their own protocols to collect whole blood in K2EDTA tubes. For TCRbeta analysis, collaborators shipped samples as frozen whole blood, isolated PBMCs, or DNA extracted from either of those sample types. The CDR3 sequence holds 17 residues, the cysteine and phenylalanine included. Only the CDR3 DNA stays, 51 bases, in frame from base 1. V and J are trimmed by 0 bases and 11 bases, and the gene matches miss 13 bases of the junction. CDR1 and CDR2 are read off the germline V gene as LGHNA and YSLEER.

Recombination joined TRBV4-3 with TRBJ1-2, with TRBD1 identical over 12 junction bases. This TCR was sampled from a woman between 50 and 59 years old with acute or convalescent COVID-19. Sequencing was done on a sample of peripheral blood. The DNA reads as follows: TGCGCCAGCAGCCAAGAGGGACAGGGGGCAGCGTTGGGTGGTTACACCTTC. Its translation reads: CASSQEGQGAALGGYTF.